This TCR beta chain was observed in a study of cytomegalovirus exposure and HLA in healthy donors. Study-wide results and limits: As a later analysis showed, a missense DCLRE1C variant was linked to trimming of TCR beta V- and J-genes. Sequencing probably produced one cluster of sequence variants that were highly shared. Prediction of most subjects' HLA-A and HLA-B alleles by TCR beta sequences was reportedly accurate. Only CMV serostatus was available as immune exposure information.

Remarks on this clone: Its antigen is unknown.

Deletions cut 4 bases from V and 1 base from J, with 10 bases between. CDR3 length equals 14 residues. CDR1 is SGHRS, CDR2 YFSETQ, per germline. The study ran its PCR with 60 Vbeta and 13 Jbeta primers. The protocol was immunoSEQ multiplex PCR, while the TCRdb copy is restricted to in-frame clones and leaves out a portion. In the table there are about 150,000 clones, around 80% of which are singletons. The sequence came from a woman aged 40 to 50 in good health and CMV-seropositive. Source material: PBMCs. The chain recombines TRBV5-1 with TRBJ2-3; TRBD1 is a possible D gene (6 bases). As DNA, the CDR3 is TGCGCCAGCAGCAGGACAGAGGGCACAGATACGCAGTATTTT. Protein: CASSRTEGTDTQYF.